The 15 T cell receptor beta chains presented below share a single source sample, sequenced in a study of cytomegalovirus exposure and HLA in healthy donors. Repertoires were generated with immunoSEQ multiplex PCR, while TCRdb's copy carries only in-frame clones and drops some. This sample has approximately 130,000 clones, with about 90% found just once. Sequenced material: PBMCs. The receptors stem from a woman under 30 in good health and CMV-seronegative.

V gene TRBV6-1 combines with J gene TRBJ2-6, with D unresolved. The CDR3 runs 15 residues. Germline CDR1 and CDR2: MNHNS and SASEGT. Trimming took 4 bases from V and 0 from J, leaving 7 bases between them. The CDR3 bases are TGTGCCAGCAGTGGCGGATCCTCTGGGGCCAACGTCCTGACTTTC. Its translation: CASSGGSSGANVLTF.

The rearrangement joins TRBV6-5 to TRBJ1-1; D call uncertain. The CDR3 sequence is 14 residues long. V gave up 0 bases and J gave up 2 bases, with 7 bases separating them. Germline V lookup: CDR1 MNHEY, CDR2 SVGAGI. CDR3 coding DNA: TGTGCCAGCAGTTACTCCGGGGTAAACACTGAAGCTTTCTTT. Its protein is CASSYSGVNTEAFF.

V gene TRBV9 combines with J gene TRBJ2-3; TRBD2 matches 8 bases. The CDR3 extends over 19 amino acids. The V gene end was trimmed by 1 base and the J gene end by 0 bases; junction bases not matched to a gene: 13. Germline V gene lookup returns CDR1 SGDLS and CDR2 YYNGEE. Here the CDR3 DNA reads TGTGCCAGCAGCGTATCGGAGGGAAGCGGGGGCCTCAGCACAGATACGCAGTATTTT. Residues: CASSVSEGSGGLSTDTQYF. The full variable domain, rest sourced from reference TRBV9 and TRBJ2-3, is DSGVTQTPKHLITATGQRVTLRCSPRSGDLSVYWYQQSLDQGLQFLIQYYNGEERAKGNILERFSAQQFPDLHSELNLSSLELGDSALYFCASSVSEGSGGLSTDTQYFGPGTRLTVL.

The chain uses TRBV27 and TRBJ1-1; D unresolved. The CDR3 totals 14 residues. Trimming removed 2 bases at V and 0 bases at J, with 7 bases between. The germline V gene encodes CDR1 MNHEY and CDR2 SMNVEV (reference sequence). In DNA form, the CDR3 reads TGTGCCAGCAGTTTAAAACCGGTGAACACTGAAGCTTTCTTT. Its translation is CASSLKPVNTEAFF.

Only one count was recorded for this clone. The CDR3 here is CASAGSRSFYEQYF. In nucleotides, the CDR3 is TGTGCCAGTGCGGGGTCACGGAGCTTCTACGAGCAGTACTTC. This chain connects TRBV2 to TRBJ2-7; D might be TRBD2 (6 bases). With 9 bases removed from V and 3 bases from J, the gap between germline ends came to 18 bases. CDR1 and CDR2 from the germline V gene are SNHLY and FYNNEI. The CDR3 covers 14 residues.

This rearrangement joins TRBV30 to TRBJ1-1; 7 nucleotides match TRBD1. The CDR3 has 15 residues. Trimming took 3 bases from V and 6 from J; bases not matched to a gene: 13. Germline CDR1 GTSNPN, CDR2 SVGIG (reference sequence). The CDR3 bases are TGTGCCTGGAGGCAGGGGGATAGGGGAAACGCTGAAGCTTTCTTT. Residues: CAWRQGDRGNAEAFF.

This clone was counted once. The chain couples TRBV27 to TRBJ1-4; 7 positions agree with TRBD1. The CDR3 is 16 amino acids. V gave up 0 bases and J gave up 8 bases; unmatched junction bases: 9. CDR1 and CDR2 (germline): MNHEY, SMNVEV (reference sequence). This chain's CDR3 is CASSLSQGGAREKLFF. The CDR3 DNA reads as TGTGCCAGCAGTTTATCCCAAGGGGGCGCGAGGGAAAAACTGTTTTTT.

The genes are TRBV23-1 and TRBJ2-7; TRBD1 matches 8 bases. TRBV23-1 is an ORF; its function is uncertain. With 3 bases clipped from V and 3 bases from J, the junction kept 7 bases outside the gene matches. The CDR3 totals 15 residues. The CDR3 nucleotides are TGCGCCAGCAGTCAGTCCGGGGACAGGAACTACGAGCAGTACTTC. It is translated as CASSQSGDRNYEQYF.

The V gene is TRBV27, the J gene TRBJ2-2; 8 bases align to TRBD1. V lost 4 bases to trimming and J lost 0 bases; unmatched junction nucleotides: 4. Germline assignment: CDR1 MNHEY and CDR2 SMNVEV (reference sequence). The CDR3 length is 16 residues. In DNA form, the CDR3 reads TGTGCCAGCAGTTCCAGGACAGGGACGAACACCGGGGAGCTGTTTTTT. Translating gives CASSSRTGTNTGELFF.

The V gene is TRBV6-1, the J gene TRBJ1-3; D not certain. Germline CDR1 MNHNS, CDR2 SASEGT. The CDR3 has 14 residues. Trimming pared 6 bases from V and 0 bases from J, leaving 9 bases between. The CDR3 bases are TGTGCCAGCAGGGAGGCCAACTCTGGAAACACCATATATTTT. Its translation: CASREANSGNTIYF.

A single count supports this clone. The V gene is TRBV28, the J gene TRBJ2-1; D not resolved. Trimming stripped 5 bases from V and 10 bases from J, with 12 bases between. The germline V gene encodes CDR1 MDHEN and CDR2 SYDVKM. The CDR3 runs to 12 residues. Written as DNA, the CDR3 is TGTGCCAGCAGTCTAAATGATCGGGAGCAGTTCTTC. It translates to CASSLNDREQFF.

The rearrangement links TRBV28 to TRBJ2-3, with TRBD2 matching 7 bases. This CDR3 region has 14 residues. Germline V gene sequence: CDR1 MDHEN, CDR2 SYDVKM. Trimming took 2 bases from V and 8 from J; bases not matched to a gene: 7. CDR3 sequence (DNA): TGTGCCAGCAGTTTAGGCGGGAGTCTTGGTACGCAGTATTTT. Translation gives CASSLGGSLGTQYF. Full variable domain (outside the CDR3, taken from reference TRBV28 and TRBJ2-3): DVKVTQSSRYLVKRTGEKVFLECVQDMDHENMFWYRQDPGLGLRLIYFSYDVKMKEKGDIPEGYSVSREKKERFSLILESASTNQTSMYLCASSLGGSLGTQYFGPGTRLTVL.

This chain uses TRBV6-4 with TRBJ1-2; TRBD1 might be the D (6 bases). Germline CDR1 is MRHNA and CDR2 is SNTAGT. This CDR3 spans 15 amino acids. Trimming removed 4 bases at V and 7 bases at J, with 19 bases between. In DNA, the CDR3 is TGTGCCAGCAGTGCAACCTGGACAGACAGGACTGGCTACACCTTC. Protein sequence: CASSATWTDRTGYTF.

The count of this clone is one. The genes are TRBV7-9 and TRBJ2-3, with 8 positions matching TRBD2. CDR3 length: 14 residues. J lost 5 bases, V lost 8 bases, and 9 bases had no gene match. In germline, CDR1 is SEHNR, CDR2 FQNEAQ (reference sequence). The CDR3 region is CASRQAGEEDTQYF. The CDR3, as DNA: TGTGCCAGCCGGCAAGCGGGGGAGGAAGATACGCAGTATTTT.

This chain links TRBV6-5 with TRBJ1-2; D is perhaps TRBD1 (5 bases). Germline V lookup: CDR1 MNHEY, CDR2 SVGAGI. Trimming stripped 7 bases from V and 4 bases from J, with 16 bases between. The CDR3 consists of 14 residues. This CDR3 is CASTSRTQLYGYTF. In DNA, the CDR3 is TGTGCCAGCACCTCGCGGACACAGCTCTATGGCTACACCTTC.